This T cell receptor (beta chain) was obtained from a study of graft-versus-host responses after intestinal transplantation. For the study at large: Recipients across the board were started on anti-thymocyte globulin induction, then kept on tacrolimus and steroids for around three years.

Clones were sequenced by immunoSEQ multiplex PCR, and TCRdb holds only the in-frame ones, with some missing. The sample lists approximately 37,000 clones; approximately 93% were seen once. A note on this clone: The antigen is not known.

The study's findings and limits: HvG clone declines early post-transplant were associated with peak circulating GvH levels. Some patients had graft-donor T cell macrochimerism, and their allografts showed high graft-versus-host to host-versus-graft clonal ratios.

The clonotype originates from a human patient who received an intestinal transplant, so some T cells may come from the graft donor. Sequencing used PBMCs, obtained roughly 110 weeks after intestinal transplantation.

CDR3: CASSLEARTTYQPQHF. CDR3 DNA: TGTGCCAGCAGCTTAGAGGCCAGAACCACTTATCAGCCCCAGCATTTT. The gene calls are TRBV7-6 and TRBJ1-5; D not certain. V was pared by 1 base and J by 5 bases, with 15 bases between. Germline lookup yields CDR1 SGHVS and CDR2 FNYEAQ. The CDR3 runs to 16 residues.